The rows below give T cell receptor beta chains drawn from one sample of a study of cytomegalovirus exposure and HLA in healthy donors. Profiled with immunoSEQ multiplex PCR; TCRdb holds only in-frame clones, not every one. The data show about 140,000 clones, 55% to 80% seen once. The sequencing sample was made of PBMCs. Receptor source: a human donor in good health. Each CDR3 is given with its conserved first and last residue. D genes are given only for firm matches. For some rows the clone size is stated as once, few or many, or as a class when expanded; others skip it.

CDR3nt: TGTGCCAGCGGGACAGGGATCACAGATACGCAGTATTTT
CDR3aa: CASGTGITDTQYF
abundance: .
v_gene: TRBV7-9
d_gene: TRBD1
j_gene: TRBJ2-3

CDR3nt: TGTGCCAGCAGCTCTTTCTCGGGACTAGCGGGGGGGCCGAGCACCGGGGAGCTGTTTTTT
CDR3aa: CASSSFSGLAGGPSTGELFF
abundance: .
v_gene: TRBV9
d_gene: TRBD2
j_gene: TRBJ2-2

CDR3nt: TGTGCCAGCAGGGGGACAGGGGAGGAGACCCAGTACTTC
CDR3aa: CASRGTGEETQYF
abundance: .
v_gene: TRBV6-1
d_gene: TRBD1
j_gene: TRBJ2-5

CDR3nt: TGTGCCAGCAGCTCCGATGAAAAACTGTTTTTT
CDR3aa: CASSSDEKLFF
abundance: once
v_gene: TRBV13
d_gene: .
j_gene: TRBJ1-4

CDR3nt: TGCGCCAGCAGCCAAATTATGATCACCGGGACAGGGGTATCCTACGAGCAGTACTTC
CDR3aa: CASSQIMITGTGVSYEQYF
abundance: .
v_gene: TRBV4-1
d_gene: TRBD1
j_gene: TRBJ2-7

CDR3nt: TGTGCCTGGAGTGTAGGACAGAATCAGCCCCAGCATTTT
CDR3aa: CAWSVGQNQPQHF
abundance: once
v_gene: TRBV30
d_gene: .
j_gene: TRBJ1-5

CDR3nt: TGTGCCTGGACCAGGCAGGGGGCCTATCAGCCCCAGCATTTT
CDR3aa: CAWTRQGAYQPQHF
abundance: once
v_gene: TRBV30
d_gene: TRBD1
j_gene: TRBJ1-5

CDR3nt: TGTGCCAGCAGCCAGACAGGGGTGGGCACCGGGGAGCTGTTTTTT
CDR3aa: CASSQTGVGTGELFF
abundance: few
v_gene: TRBV5-6
d_gene: TRBD1
j_gene: TRBJ2-2

CDR3nt: TGTGCCAGCAGTGAAAGGAGCGAGCAGTACTTC
CDR3aa: CASSERSEQYF
abundance: .
v_gene: TRBV6-1
d_gene: .
j_gene: TRBJ2-7

CDR3nt: TGTGCCAGCAGGTTTAGCGGGGGCTTGGAGACCCAGTACTTC
CDR3aa: CASRFSGGLETQYF
abundance: .
v_gene: TRBV5-4
d_gene: TRBD2
j_gene: TRBJ2-5

CDR3nt: TGTGCCAGCAGTGAGGTGGCGCGGGCACAGCCCCAGCATTTT
CDR3aa: CASSEVARAQPQHF
abundance: .
v_gene: TRBV6-1
d_gene: .
j_gene: TRBJ1-5

CDR3nt: TGCGCCAGCGGGACAGGGACCTCAGATACGCAGTATTTT
CDR3aa: CASGTGTSDTQYF
abundance: few
v_gene: TRBV5-1
d_gene: TRBD1
j_gene: TRBJ2-3

CDR3nt: TGTGCCAGCAGTTCCTCCTCCTACGAGCAGTACTTC
CDR3aa: CASSSSSYEQYF
abundance: few
v_gene: TRBV27
d_gene: .
j_gene: TRBJ2-7

CDR3nt: TGTGCCAGCAGCTTAGCGCGGGTGGAGCAGTTCTTC
CDR3aa: CASSLARVEQFF
abundance: few
v_gene: TRBV7-2
d_gene: .
j_gene: TRBJ2-1

CDR3nt: TGTGCCAGCAGCGTAGGTGGCCGGAGGTGGGAGGGAGCTTTCTTT
CDR3aa: CASSVGGRRWEGAFF
abundance: .
v_gene: TRBV9
d_gene: .
j_gene: TRBJ1-1

CDR3nt: TGTGCCAGCAGCCTCCGGGCAGGGGGCGAACACCGGGACCTGTTTTTT
CDR3aa: CASSLRAGGEHRDLFF
abundance: .
v_gene: TRBV7-3
d_gene: TRBD1
j_gene: TRBJ2-2

CDR3nt: TGCGCCAGCAGCCGGACTAGCGGGAGCTCGGATGAGCAGTTCTTC
CDR3aa: CASSRTSGSSDEQFF
abundance: .
v_gene: TRBV5-1
d_gene: TRBD2
j_gene: TRBJ2-1

CDR3nt: TGTGCTAGTGGTTTGCCACCCCCGACAGAGTCTGAAGCTTTCTTT
CDR3aa: CASGLPPPTESEAFF
abundance: .
v_gene: TRBV12-5
d_gene: .
j_gene: TRBJ1-1

CDR3nt: TGCAGCGTTCTCTTCACAGGGGGTAGGGGAAACACCATATATTTT
CDR3aa: CSVLFTGGRGNTIYF
abundance: once
v_gene: TRBV29-1
d_gene: TRBD1
j_gene: TRBJ1-3

CDR3nt: TGTGCCAGCAGGGGACAGGGCGACCAGCCCCAGCATTTT
CDR3aa: CASRGQGDQPQHF
abundance: once
v_gene: TRBV6-5
d_gene: TRBD1
j_gene: TRBJ1-5

CDR3nt: TGTGCCAGCAGCGGTGACAGGGGATACACCTTC
CDR3aa: CASSGDRGYTF
abundance: .
v_gene: TRBV5-8
d_gene: TRBD1
j_gene: TRBJ1-2

CDR3nt: TGTGCCAGCAGCTTAGATCAGGGGAGCCATGAGCAGTTCTTC
CDR3aa: CASSLDQGSHEQFF
abundance: .
v_gene: TRBV11-3
d_gene: .
j_gene: TRBJ2-1

CDR3nt: TGCAGCGCCATAGGGGGGGCTAATGAAAAACTGTTTTTT
CDR3aa: CSAIGGANEKLFF
abundance: .
v_gene: TRBV29-1
d_gene: .
j_gene: TRBJ1-4

CDR3nt: TGCGCCAGCAGCCAAGTGGTGGGGGCCGGGGGGGATGAGCAGTTCTTC
CDR3aa: CASSQVVGAGGDEQFF
abundance: once
v_gene: TRBV4-1
d_gene: TRBD2
j_gene: TRBJ2-1

CDR3nt: TGTGCCAGCAGCCCCGCTAGTAACTCCTACAATGAGCAGTTCTTC
CDR3aa: CASSPASNSYNEQFF
abundance: few
v_gene: TRBV7-3
d_gene: .
j_gene: TRBJ2-1

CDR3nt: TGTGCCAGCAGCCAAGAAAGGGGTCCCTATGGCTACACCTTC
CDR3aa: CASSQERGPYGYTF
abundance: .
v_gene: TRBV4-2
d_gene: .
j_gene: TRBJ1-2

CDR3nt: TGTGCCAGCAGCCAGGCCACCGGGACACCGTATGGCTACACCTTC
CDR3aa: CASSQATGTPYGYTF
abundance: .
v_gene: TRBV7-2
d_gene: .
j_gene: TRBJ1-2

CDR3nt: TGTGCCAGCAGCTTCCGACTAGCGGGAAACAATGAGCAGTTCTTC
CDR3aa: CASSFRLAGNNEQFF
abundance: .
v_gene: TRBV11-3
d_gene: TRBD2
j_gene: TRBJ2-1

CDR3nt: TGTGCTAGTGGTTTGGTACTAGGGTCCGTCAATCAGCCCCAGCATTTT
CDR3aa: CASGLVLGSVNQPQHF
abundance: .
v_gene: TRBV12-5
d_gene: .
j_gene: TRBJ1-5

CDR3nt: TGCGCCAGCAGCCAACTTGTGGGGGACTACACCGGGGAGCTGTTTTTT
CDR3aa: CASSQLVGDYTGELFF
abundance: .
v_gene: TRBV4-1
d_gene: .
j_gene: TRBJ2-2

CDR3nt: TGTTCCAGCAGCCCCACAGGAGGGAGGGACACTGAAGCTTTCTTT
CDR3aa: CSSSPTGGRDTEAFF
abundance: .
v_gene: TRBV7-9
d_gene: .
j_gene: TRBJ1-1

CDR3nt: TGCGCCAGCAGCCAAGATGGCGGGACTAGCCGCCTTTTAGATACGCAGTATTTT
CDR3aa: CASSQDGGTSRLLDTQYF
abundance: .
v_gene: TRBV4-1
d_gene: TRBD2
j_gene: TRBJ2-3

CDR3nt: TGTGCCATCGCGAGCGGAAGAAGCACAGATACGCAGTATTTT
CDR3aa: CAIASGRSTDTQYF
abundance: .
v_gene: TRBV15
d_gene: .
j_gene: TRBJ2-3

CDR3nt: TGCGCCAGCAGCGTTAGCGGGAGAGGTGACACCGGGGAGCTGTTTTTT
CDR3aa: CASSVSGRGDTGELFF
abundance: .
v_gene: TRBV5-1
d_gene: TRBD2
j_gene: TRBJ2-2

CDR3nt: TGTGCTAGTGGTTTTGCTAGCGGCTACGAGCAGTACTTC
CDR3aa: CASGFASGYEQYF
abundance: .
v_gene: TRBV12-5
d_gene: TRBD2
j_gene: TRBJ2-7

CDR3nt: TGTGCCATCAGGCAAGGGACAGGGGGCTCTGGGGCCAACGTCCTGACTTTC
CDR3aa: CAIRQGTGGSGANVLTF
abundance: .
v_gene: TRBV10-3
d_gene: TRBD1
j_gene: TRBJ2-6

CDR3nt: TGTTCCAGCAGCATCCAGGGACAGGGACTAGAGACCCAGTACTTC
CDR3aa: CSSSIQGQGLETQYF
abundance: .
v_gene: TRBV7-9
d_gene: TRBD1
j_gene: TRBJ2-5

CDR3nt: TGTGCCAGCAGCTTAGTTCGTGACGAGCAGTACTTC
CDR3aa: CASSLVRDEQYF
abundance: .
v_gene: TRBV7-9
d_gene: .
j_gene: TRBJ2-7

CDR3nt: TGTGCCAGCAGCTTAGTTCTGGGGGCCCTATCAGATACGCAGTATTTT
CDR3aa: CASSLVLGALSDTQYF
abundance: .
v_gene: TRBV11-2
d_gene: .
j_gene: TRBJ2-3

CDR3nt: TGCGCCAGCAGCCGACTAGCGGGGTTTGAGACCCAGTACTTC
CDR3aa: CASSRLAGFETQYF
abundance: .
v_gene: TRBV4-1
d_gene: TRBD2
j_gene: TRBJ2-5

CDR3nt: TGTGCCAGCAGCGCAGGTACTAGCGGGAGGTCTCTGTACTTC
CDR3aa: CASSAGTSGRSLYF
abundance: .
v_gene: TRBV7-9
d_gene: TRBD2
j_gene: TRBJ2-7

CDR3nt: TGCGCCAGCAACGAACCGGGGGATAGTCTATACGAGCAGTACTTC
CDR3aa: CASNEPGDSLYEQYF
abundance: .
v_gene: TRBV23-1
d_gene: .
j_gene: TRBJ2-7

CDR3nt: TGTGCCAGCAGCTTACTCGCGGCTAGCGACTACAATGAGCAGTTCTTC
CDR3aa: CASSLLAASDYNEQFF
abundance: .
v_gene: TRBV7-6
d_gene: .
j_gene: TRBJ2-1

CDR3nt: TGTGCCAGCAGTGAGGGCAACTACAATGAGCAGTTCTTC
CDR3aa: CASSEGNYNEQFF
abundance: .
v_gene: TRBV2
d_gene: .
j_gene: TRBJ2-1

CDR3nt: TGTGCCAGCAGCTACCGGGACAGGGGCACAGATACGCAGTATTTT
CDR3aa: CASSYRDRGTDTQYF
abundance: .
v_gene: TRBV7-8
d_gene: TRBD1
j_gene: TRBJ2-3

CDR3nt: TGTGCCAGCAGTGGACAGGCAAATAGCAATCAGCCCCAGCATTTT
CDR3aa: CASSGQANSNQPQHF
abundance: .
v_gene: TRBV2
d_gene: .
j_gene: TRBJ1-5

CDR3nt: TGTGCCAGCAGTGAATATTTTATTGAGACAGAAACCTACGAGCAGTACTTC
CDR3aa: CASSEYFIETETYEQYF
abundance: .
v_gene: TRBV25-1
d_gene: .
j_gene: TRBJ2-7

CDR3nt: TGTGCCATCAGTGAAGCCAACCCTAAGGAAGCTTTCTTT
CDR3aa: CAISEANPKEAFF
abundance: .
v_gene: TRBV10-3
d_gene: .
j_gene: TRBJ1-1

CDR3nt: TGTGCCAGCAGCTTTACTAGCGGCTCCTACGAGCAGTACTTC
CDR3aa: CASSFTSGSYEQYF
abundance: .
v_gene: TRBV11-3
d_gene: TRBD2
j_gene: TRBJ2-7

CDR3nt: TGTGCCAGCAGTGACTTTAGGGACAGCTCTGGAAACACCATATATTTT
CDR3aa: CASSDFRDSSGNTIYF
abundance: .
v_gene: TRBV2
d_gene: TRBD1
j_gene: TRBJ1-3

CDR3nt: TGTGCCAGCAGCCAGGCCCTAGCGGTGAACACCGGGGAGCTGTTTTTT
CDR3aa: CASSQALAVNTGELFF
abundance: .
v_gene: TRBV14
d_gene: TRBD2
j_gene: TRBJ2-2

CDR3nt: TGTGCCAGTAGTATCTCAGAATCCTATGGCTACACCTTC
CDR3aa: CASSISESYGYTF
abundance: .
v_gene: TRBV19
d_gene: .
j_gene: TRBJ1-2

CDR3nt: TGTGCCAGTTCACCCCCCAGGGGTTGGTCACCCTTCCACTTT
CDR3aa: CASSPPRGWSPFHF
abundance: .
v_gene: TRBV28
d_gene: .
j_gene: TRBJ1-6

CDR3nt: TGTGCCAGCAGCCACGGGAAGGAGCTGTTTTTT
CDR3aa: CASSHGKELFF
abundance: .
v_gene: TRBV7-6
d_gene: .
j_gene: TRBJ2-2

CDR3nt: TGTGCCTGGAGTGCGGGGAATGAGCAGTTCTTC
CDR3aa: CAWSAGNEQFF
abundance: .
v_gene: TRBV30
d_gene: .
j_gene: TRBJ2-1

CDR3nt: TGTGCCAGCAGCCAGAACCAGGGGGGTAGAACTGAAGCTTTCTTT
CDR3aa: CASSQNQGGRTEAFF
abundance: once
v_gene: TRBV7-8
d_gene: TRBD1
j_gene: TRBJ1-1

CDR3nt: TGTGCCAGCAGGGAAAGGGACTATATCTACGAGCAGTACTTC
CDR3aa: CASRERDYIYEQYF
abundance: .
v_gene: TRBV2
d_gene: TRBD2
j_gene: TRBJ2-7

CDR3nt: TGTGCCAGCAGCATACAGGGGGACAGCACTGAAGCTTTCTTT
CDR3aa: CASSIQGDSTEAFF
abundance: .
v_gene: TRBV2
d_gene: TRBD1
j_gene: TRBJ1-1